This T cell receptor (beta chain) was profiled in a study of blood T cell repertoires in COVID-19. On the study more broadly: Donors in the United States, Italy and Spain gave samples during acute or convalescent COVID-19. T cells, B-cell-depleted T cells, or PBMCs provided the cDNA or gDNA that served as material.

This clone was picked up one time. Authors' processing steps: Reference gene primer amplification gave nucleated cell count estimates. Assay used: immunoSEQ multiplex PCR; TCRdb lists only in-frame clones, some missing. V and J calls and clone size come straight from that table; D and trimming were deduced from the DNA. This table has over 250,000 clones, around 90% appearing once. Material for sequencing was peripheral blood. This TCR derives from a man aged 50 to 60 with acute or convalescent COVID-19.

In nucleotides, the CDR3 is TGTGCCAGCAGCTTGGCGTGGACAGGAATGAACACTGAAGCTTTCTTT. Encoded protein: CASSLAWTGMNTEAFF. V usage is TRBV5-8 and J usage is TRBJ1-1; 7 bases are a match to TRBD1. CDR1 and CDR2 from the germline V gene are SGHTS and YDEGEE. The V gene end was trimmed by 0 bases and the J gene end by 0 bases; junction bases not matched to a gene: 5. CDR3 length equals 16 residues.